This record looks at one T cell receptor beta chain sequence and its context. Its antigen is unidentified. This record comes from a study of cytomegalovirus exposure and HLA in healthy donors. Study-wide points: As a later analysis showed, several of the most significant clusters appeared to be linked to common viral pathogens. TRBV6-2, TRBV6-3 and other indistinguishable V segments were excluded. Later on, analysis showed that most CMV-associated TCR beta chains appeared to be HLA-restricted.

The PCR was carried out with 60 Vbeta primers and 13 Jbeta primers. Methods used by the authors: Later reanalysis found 75 million to 100 million unique TCR beta chains, 9 million to 12 million of them shared. The assay was immunoSEQ multiplex PCR, and TCRdb's table has in-frame clones only and misses some. V, J and clone size reflect that table, while D and trimming were determined from the DNA. Among some 150,000 clones listed, just under 85% were seen once. This CDR3 comprises 14 residues. Germline CDR1 and CDR2: LNHDA and SQIVND (reference sequence). Trimming cost V 4 bases and J 4 bases, with 13 bases left between them.

The sample comprised PBMCs. V gene TRBV19 combines with J gene TRBJ1-2; D uncertain. The clonotype comes from a woman aged 40 to 50 in good health and CMV-seronegative. The CDR3 DNA reads TGTGCCAGTAGTACGACACCTTCCCCCTATGGCTACACCTTC. This sequence encodes CASSTTPSPYGYTF.